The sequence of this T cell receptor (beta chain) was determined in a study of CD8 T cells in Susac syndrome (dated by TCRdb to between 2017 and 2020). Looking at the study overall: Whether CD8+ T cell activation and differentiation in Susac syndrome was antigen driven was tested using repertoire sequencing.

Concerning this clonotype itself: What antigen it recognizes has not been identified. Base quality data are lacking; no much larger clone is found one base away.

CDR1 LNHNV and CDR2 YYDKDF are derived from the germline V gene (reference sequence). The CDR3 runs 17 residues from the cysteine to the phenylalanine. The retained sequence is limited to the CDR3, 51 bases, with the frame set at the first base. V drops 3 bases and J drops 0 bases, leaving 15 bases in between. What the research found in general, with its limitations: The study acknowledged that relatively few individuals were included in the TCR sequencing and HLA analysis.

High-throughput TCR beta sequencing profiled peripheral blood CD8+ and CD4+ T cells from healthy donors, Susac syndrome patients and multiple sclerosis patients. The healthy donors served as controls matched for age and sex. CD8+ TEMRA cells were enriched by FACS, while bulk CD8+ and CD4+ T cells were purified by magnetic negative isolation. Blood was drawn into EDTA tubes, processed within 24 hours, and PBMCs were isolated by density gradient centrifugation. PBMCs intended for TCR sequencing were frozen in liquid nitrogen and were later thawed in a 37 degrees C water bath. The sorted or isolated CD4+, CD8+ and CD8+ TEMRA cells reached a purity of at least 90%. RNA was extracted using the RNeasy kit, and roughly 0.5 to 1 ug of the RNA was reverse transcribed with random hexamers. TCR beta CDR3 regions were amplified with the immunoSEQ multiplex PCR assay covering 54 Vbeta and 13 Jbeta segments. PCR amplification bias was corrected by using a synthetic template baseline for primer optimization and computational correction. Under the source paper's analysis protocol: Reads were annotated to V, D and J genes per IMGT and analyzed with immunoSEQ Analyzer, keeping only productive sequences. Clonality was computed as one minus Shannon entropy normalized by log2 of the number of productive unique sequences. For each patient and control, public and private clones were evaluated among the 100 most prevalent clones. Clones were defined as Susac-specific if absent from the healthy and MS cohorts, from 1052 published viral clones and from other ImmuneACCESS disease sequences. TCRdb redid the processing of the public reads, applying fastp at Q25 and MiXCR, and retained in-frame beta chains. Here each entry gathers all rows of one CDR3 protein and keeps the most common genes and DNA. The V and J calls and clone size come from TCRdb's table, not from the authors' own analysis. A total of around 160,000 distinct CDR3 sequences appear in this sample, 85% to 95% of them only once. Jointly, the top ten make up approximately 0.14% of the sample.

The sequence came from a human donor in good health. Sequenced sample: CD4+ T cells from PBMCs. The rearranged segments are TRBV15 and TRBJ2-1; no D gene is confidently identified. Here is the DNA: TGTGCCACCAGCAGGATTAATAAGCTAAGCTCCTACAATGAGCAGTTCTTC. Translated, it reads CATSRINKLSSYNEQFF. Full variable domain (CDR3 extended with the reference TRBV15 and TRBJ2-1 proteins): DAMVIQNPRYQVTQFGKPVTLSCSQTLNHNVMYWYQQKSSQAPKLLFHYYDKDFNNEADTPDNFQSRRPNTSFCFLDIRSPGLGDTAMYLCATSRINKLSSYNEQFFGPGTRLTVL.